The subject of this entry is one T cell receptor beta chain. This table comes from immunoSEQ multiplex PCR, and its TCRdb copy is limited to in-frame clones, with some not included. The sample yields about 94,000 clones, 70% to 90% seen once. The data were taken from a study of T cell responses to AZD1222 COVID-19 vaccine. This CDR3 region has 14 residues. The V and J ends lost 0 bases and 0 bases respectively, with 6 bases between them. Germline lookup yields CDR1 SGHTA and CDR2 FQGNSA. The receptor was derived from an adult in good health. V gene TRBV7-2 combines with J gene TRBJ2-7; the D is unclear. The sample in question was peripheral blood, obtained on day 0 of AZD1222 vaccination. DNA of the CDR3: TGTGCCAGCAGCTTAGCCTCGAGCTCCTACGAGCAGTACTTC. It yields the protein CASSLASSSYEQYF. The whole variable domain, remainder taken from reference TRBV7-2 and TRBJ2-7, is GAGVSQSPSNKVTEKGKDVELRCDPISGHTALYWYRQSLGQGLEFLIYFQGNSAPDKSGLPSDRFSAERTGGSVSTLTIQRTQQEDSAVYLCASSLASSSYEQYFGPGTRLTVT.